This TCR beta chain is from a study of shared clonotypes between healthy human individuals. About the study: A donor's plate count was three for CD4 naive and three for CD4 memory; CD8 naive had two and CD8 memory one. Overall study findings and caveats: Depth of sequencing was expected to influence donor clonotype sharing. Compared with memory subsets, naive subsets generally had larger estimated richness.

Regarding this clone: Its antigen is undetermined.

Replicate PCRs for sorted subsets used approximately 190 ng DNA; this equaled 25,000 to 30,000 T cell genomes. The protocol was immunoSEQ multiplex PCR, while the TCRdb copy is restricted to in-frame clones and leaves out a portion. The table records about 600,000 clones, about 95% of them present only once. CD45RO negativity and positive selection for CCR7 defined naive CD8 cells, a population that excluded terminally differentiated effector memory CD45RA+ cells. V gave up 2 bases and J gave up 3 bases, with 9 bases separating them. CDR3 length: 14 amino acids. Germline CDR1 and CDR2: LNHNV and YYDKDF (reference sequence).

This chain joins TRBV15 and TRBJ2-3, with D perhaps matching TRBD1 (6 bases). The receptor comes from a woman aged 30 to 39 in good health. Specimen: naive CD8+ T cells sorted from blood. The CDR3 region is CATSRYRVTDTQYF. The DNA for the CDR3 is TGTGCCACCAGCAGATACAGGGTGACAGATACGCAGTATTTT.